A selection of T cell receptor beta chains follows, all from one sample in a study of shared clonotypes between healthy human individuals. Only in-frame clones appear in the TCRdb table, and some are missing; sequencing was by immunoSEQ multiplex PCR. The repertoire holds about 2.4 million clones, with approximately 93% as singletons. The sequenced material came from naive CD4+ T cells from PBMCs. The receptor set was obtained from a man younger than 30 in good health. Some clones in this sample may be carry-over from other donors' samples. Each CDR3 is given with its conserved first and last residue.

cdr3_length v_call cdr3_aa
19 TRBV5-1 CASSLEGTGILSPNTEAFF
14 TRBV19 CASSIGLRNQPQHF
14 TRBV18 CASSPGSGNNEQFF
12 TRBV10-3 CAISGRGGEQYF
12 TRBV9 CASSERGEKLFF
15 TRBV28 CASRSTSGSSDEQFF
13 TRBV30 CAWSVSSGNTQYF
13 TRBV2 CASRGGERGPQHF
13 TRBV29-1 CRVTQGGDYGYTF
13 TRBV6-1 CASSELGVSEQFF
18 TRBV15 CATSREPLAGVTKNIQYF
14 TRBV28 CASRKGLAGLEQYF
15 TRBV4-3 CASSQVVWGSTEAFF
15 TRBV7-3 CASSLGGSILDTQYF
17 TRBV5-6 CASSFEARPASTDTQYF
15 TRBV7-9 CASSLPGQGAGGYTF
17 TRBV27 CASSLSPPEGANQPQHF
13 TRBV10-2 CASSPGPYYEQYF
15 TRBV18 CASSPQGAGLNGYTF
15 TRBV5-6 CASSLGLYSTDTQYF
13 TRBV5-1 CASSWAGEKEQYF
11 TRBV29-1 CSVSHNYGYTF
14 TRBV6-5 CASTRGQGPYEQYF
14 TRBV11-2 CASSSRIRQETQYF
18 TRBV7-6 CASSEGYSGRGSYNEQFF
18 TRBV7-9 CASSLGLTGQGVNSPLHF
18 TRBV7-2 CASSLDMFWGSGGNTIYF
12 TRBV2 CASSEMGNTIYF
13 TRBV28 CASSLDPPYEQYF
13 TRBV29-1 CSVDTGWQETQYF
15 TRBV25-1 CASERTSGAEETQYF
15 TRBV10-3 CAISEMAGAYNEQFF
13 TRBV14 CASSQEQRGTQYF
14 TRBV5-1 CASRGPTENYGYTF
11 TRBV28 CASRGRAEAFF
16 TRBV28 CASSLWEGRMAGELFF
13 TRBV27 CASKNWGSYEQYF
12 TRBV6-1 CASPSGTYEQYF
13 TRBV2 CASSGQRNTEAFF